This T cell receptor (beta chain) is drawn from a study of Ad26.COV2.S vaccination and SARS-CoV-2 variants. The repertoire was sequenced with immunoSEQ multiplex PCR; TCRdb's copy has only in-frame clones and lacks some. The repertoire holds roughly 700,000 clones, with 80% to 90% as singletons. As to treatment: about 20 received Ad26.COV2.S at low or high dose, single or two shots; 5 received placebo; per-sample allocation not given. All samples were drawn on day 63, counting from the first vaccine or placebo injection. Built on an Ad26 vector, the vaccine expressed Wuhan-strain SARS-CoV-2 spike. A note on this clone: Antigen unknown.

The study, taken as a whole, reports: Vaccine recipients had higher spike-specific TCR breadth than placebo recipients. Reportedly, spike-specific CD8+ and CD4+ T cell responses achieved substantial breadth once vaccination had taken place.

The CDR3 is made up of 17 amino acids. Germline values: CDR1 LGHNA, CDR2 YNFKEQ. Germline trimming cut 1 base from V and 0 bases from J; bases unmatched to any gene: 4. This chain connects TRBV4-2 to TRBJ1-3; 9 bases map to TRBD1. Sample: peripheral blood, taken in a trial of Ad26.COV2.S vaccine versus placebo. The sequence was obtained from a person between 18 and 65 years old who received the Ad26.COV2.S COVID-19 vaccine or a placebo. CDR3 nucleotides: TGTGCCAGCAGCCAAGGGACAGGGGCCCTCTCTGGAAACACCATATATTTT. This gives the protein CASSQGTGALSGNTIYF.